This T cell receptor (beta chain) derives from a study of STAT5B mutations in CD4+ large granular lymphocyte leukemia. General study findings and limits: Without putative leukemic clones, patient CD4-sorted repertoires remained more clonal than healthy CD4+ repertoires. TRBV06-family usage was enriched in top patient clones (8/27) versus controls (2/35). No patients shared main leukemic clonotypes, though 25% to 30% appeared at low frequency elsewhere.

CDR3 length: 12 amino acids. V lost 7 bases and J 7 bases, leaving 13 bases between the germline ends. Germline values: CDR1 LNHDA, CDR2 SQIVND (reference sequence). As concerns this clone: Its target is not known.

Source study methods: A productive frequency of 2.59 x 10-5 was the lowest detectable. Sequencing was performed with immunoSEQ multiplex PCR; in TCRdb, only in-frame clones are kept and a portion is missing. The DNA was the basis for D and trimming; V, J and clone size are from that table. The sample lists about 20,000 clones, roughly 77% occurring once. Sequencing was carried out using CD4+ T cells from blood buffy coats. This chain joins TRBV19 and TRBJ1-2; D unclear. The source of this sequence is a human donor in good health. The CDR3: CASKLSGGGYTF. In DNA form, the CDR3 reads TGTGCCAGTAAGCTGAGTGGAGGTGGCTACACCTTC.